This T cell receptor beta chain was observed in a study of shared clonotypes between healthy human individuals (dated by TCRdb to the early 2020s). Broadly, across the study: The cohort included three men and a couple of women between 18 and 49 years of age. For each donor, three plates each were used for CD4 naive and CD4 memory, two plates were used for CD8 naive, and one plate was used for CD8 memory. Blood TCR repertoires of several healthy adults were deeply sequenced to estimate repertoire size and the extent of clonotype sharing between individuals. To increase sequencing depth and limit assay-specific biases, TCR repertoire library preparation and sequencing were carried out by different laboratories using diverse techniques. Between about 0.9 and 10 billion PBMCs per donor were obtained by leukapheresis. Broader findings and caveats from the paper: Higher generation probabilities were observed for clonotypes shared by all four sorted-subset donors than for non-shared clonotypes. Larger estimated clonotype richness was generally found for naive subsets than for memory subsets. Because the study included only a small number of donors, the genetic and exposure-history diversity represented was limited. Sampling was restricted to blood, and TCR repertoires in tissue are likely to differ from TCR repertoires in blood. Approximately 5% of naive CD4, 3.5% of naive CD8, 2.3% of memory CD4, and 0.4% of memory CD8 clonotypes were shared across a handful of donors. Based on pairwise subsampling, the degree of clonotype sharing among donors was expected to be affected by sequencing depth. Incomplete sequencing was indicated by rarefaction of sorted-subset datasets, despite the large sequencing depth.

For CDR1 and CDR2, the germline V gene lists MDHEN and SYDVKM. V is reduced by 3 bases and J by 1 base, leaving a spacing of 6 bases between them. The CDR3 holds 13 amino acids from the cysteine to the phenylalanine. Kept here is only the CDR3 DNA, which spans 39 bases and is read in frame from base 1. Using the deep immunoSEQ assay, multiplex PCR amplified TCR CDR3 regions from genomic DNA. Genomic DNA extracted from each cell subset was distributed evenly over all wells of several immunoSEQ 96-well plates, and each plate served as one replicate. For sorted subsets, each replicate PCR was loaded with approximately 190 ng genomic DNA, equivalent to 30,000 or so T cell genomes. Purified libraries were measured with a Qubit 3.0 fluorometer, size-checked on a Bioanalyzer 2100, and measured again with the KAPA Library Quantification kit. Each immunoSEQ 96-well plate was sequenced on its own single-read 150-cycle Illumina NextSeq 550 flow cell. The source study handled its data this way. Because the immunoSEQ output included only junctional sequences and no quality scores, the filtering could not be the same as the filtering used for full-length reads. To assign V/J genes and CDR3, sequences were annotated against IMGT germline references using PyIR, a Python wrapper for IgBLAST v1.9. Reads with weak V/J assignments (E-value above 1e-6), missing CDR3, stop codons, out-of-frame junctions, or ambiguous translated residues were removed. V3J clonotypes were defined as sequences sharing the same inferred V gene, J gene, and CDR3 amino acid sequence. Percentage overlap between repertoires was computed as shared unique clonotypes divided by the size of the smaller repertoire. Three approaches were used to assess repertoire richness: RTK rarefaction, the Chao1 estimator, and Recon v2.1 estimates of unobserved clonotypes. OLGA was used to compute generation probabilities for all TCRbeta clonotypes that the gDNA method yielded from a few donors. Drawn from immuneACCESS, this table holds only the in-frame rearrangements with V and J called that TCRdb kept. Clones are partly lost; checked studies trace under half to an unresolved V gene and leave the rest unexplained. D and trimming were read from the DNA, whereas the V and J calls and clone size are those reported in that table. The sample records under 850,000 clones, 80% to 95% of which are singletons. 20% to 30% of the sample belongs to the ten largest clones.

A word on this clone: Its antigen is not yet known. There are no base qualities to consult, and no much larger clone falls within one base.

CD8 naive samples were CD45RO-negative cells positively selected for CCR7, giving a CD45RA+CCR7+ population that excluded TemRA cells. Healthy HIV-negative adults with no recently reported acute infections or vaccinations were included as donors. Every donor was a Caucasian adult living in Nashville, Tennessee, USA. Blood was obtained by leukapheresis, after which PBMCs were separated by Ficoll-Histopaque density gradient centrifugation and cryopreserved in liquid nitrogen vapor phase. Purity and quantity of every magnetically sorted T cell population were checked by analytical flow cytometry. From each sorted fraction, genomic DNA was isolated and quantified by UV absorbance on a Nanodrop 2000c.

The chain uses TRBV28 and TRBJ1-1; no D gene can be assigned with confidence. This receptor was taken from a man aged 30 to 39 in good health. Sample: naive CD8+ T cells sorted from blood. According to the study, the label for this sample's cell subset or site signals: CD45RA+CCR7+. The CDR3: CASSFRRNTEAFF. The bases read TGTGCCAGCAGTTTCCGCAGGAACACTGAAGCTTTCTTT.